This entry lists 3 T cell receptor beta chains sequenced from one sample in a study of blood T cells in healthy people across ages. A second PCR of 7 to 11 cycles used a sample-barcoded 5' primer and a J-beta primer mix. MiXCR was run by TCRdb on the 5' RACE reads, yielding one entry per CDR3 protein. Of about 1.7 million distinct CDR3 sequences in the sample, about 28% were seen once. Sequencing was carried out using blood. The receptors stem from a woman aged 25-40 years in good health.

The chain employs TRBV3-1 and TRBJ2-2; 9 bases match TRBD1. Germline V lookup: CDR1 LGHDT, CDR2 YNNKEL (reference sequence). V gave up 6 bases and J gave up 7 bases; unmatched junction bases: 12. The CDR3 covers 16 residues. In DNA form, the CDR3 reads TGTGCCAGCAGTCGTTACGGACAGGGGAAGGTCGGGGAGCTGTTTTTT. It is translated as CASSRYGQGKVGELFF.

In regard to this clonotype: This may be a read error, as it is one base from a much larger clone. The rearrangement uses TRBV20-1 and TRBJ2-5; weak D call: TRBD2 (5 bases). Germline CDR1 reads DFQATT; CDR2 reads SNEGSKA (reference sequence). The CDR3 runs to 12 residues. The CDR3 DNA reads as TGCAGGGCTAGCATCAATAGAGAGACCCAGTACTTC. Translating gives CRASINRETQYF.

This clonotype was detected once. Germline is not matched at one junction end, which may reflect a read error. The chain carries TRBV25-1 and TRBJ1-1; weak D call: TRBD1 (5 bases). The CDR3 totals 14 residues. Germline CDR1 and CDR2: MGHDK and SYGVNS. CDR3 region: CVSSDPATAGLAFF. CDR3 in DNA: TGTGTCAGCAGTGACCCCGCGACGGCAGGGCTTGCTTTCTTT.